Presented here are 21 T cell receptor beta chains from one specimen sequenced in a study of type 1 regulatory T cells. TCRdb used MiXCR to reprocess the reads, holding one entry per CDR3 protein. The sample records approximately 100,000 distinct CDR3 sequences, around a third being singletons. Sequencing was carried out using CD4+ T cells, either the whole sample or a sorted fraction (not recorded which). These receptors originate from a human donor in good health.

This chain joins TRBV5-1 and TRBJ2-3; possible D gene TRBD1, 5 bases. Germline CDR1 and CDR2: SGHRS and YFSETQ. V gave up 0 bases and J gave up 7 bases, with 15 bases separating them. The CDR3 has 15 residues. Here the CDR3 reads CASSLVQGRGNTQYF. The CDR3 DNA reads TGCGCCAGCAGCTTGGTCCAGGGTAGGGGAAATACGCAGTATTTT.

The V call is TRBV6-5, the J call TRBJ2-6; D unresolved. This CDR3 is 15 amino acids long. Germline V gives CDR1 MNHEY, CDR2 SVGAGI. V gave up 2 bases and J gave up 3 bases, with 8 bases separating them. Here the CDR3 DNA reads TGTGCCAGCAGTTACCTTCTAAGTGGGGCCAACGTCCTGACTTTC. It yields the protein CASSYLLSGANVLTF.

The chain combines TRBV7-2 with TRBJ2-7, with D possibly TRBD1 on 7 matching bases. CDR1 and CDR2 from the germline V gene are SGHTA and FQGNSA. V was shortened by 4 bases and J by 4 bases, with 17 bases between the two germline ends. The CDR3 is 15 residues long. The CDR3 here is CASSSGGSGTYEQYF. The CDR3 coding sequence is TGTGCCAGCAGCTCAGGGGGGTCCGGCACGTACGAGCAGTACTTC.

This clonotype was seen more than once but under ten times. The chain employs TRBV10-1 and TRBJ2-1; tentatively, D is TRBD1 (5 bases). The CDR3 is 12 residues long. Trimming took off 5 bases at V and 9 bases at J, with 11 bases between the two ends. Germline-derived CDR1 and CDR2 are WNHNN and SYGVQD (reference sequence). For the CDR3, the DNA is TGCGCCAGCAGTCAGGGTTTCAGTGAGCAGTTCTTC. Its protein is CASSQGFSEQFF.

The rearrangement links TRBV18 to TRBJ2-6; no definite D call. Looked up from germline, CDR1 is KGHSH and CDR2 is LQKENI. The V and J ends lost 3 bases and 0 bases respectively, with 6 bases between them. This CDR3 spans 15 amino acids. In DNA form, the CDR3 reads TGTGCCAGCTCACCGGAGACCTCTGGGGCCAACGTCCTGACTTTC. It translates to CASSPETSGANVLTF. The variable domain in full, completed from reference TRBV18 and TRBJ2-6, reads NAGVMQNPRHLVRRRGQEARLRCSPMKGHSHVYWYRQLPEEGLKFMVYLQKENIIDESGMPKERFSAEFPKEGPSILRIQQVVRGDSAAYFCASSPETSGANVLTFGAGSRLTVL.

The gene calls are TRBV5-1 and TRBJ2-1, with TRBD2 matching over 8 bases. The CDR3 consists of 16 residues. Germline lookup yields CDR1 SGHRS and CDR2 YFSETQ. Trimming cost V 5 bases and J 7 bases; bases outside gene matches: 14. The CDR3 reads CASRVSGSNLVNEQFF. The CDR3 coding sequence is TGCGCCAGCAGAGTAAGCGGGAGTAATTTGGTAAATGAGCAGTTCTTC.

The rearrangement joins TRBV28 to TRBJ1-2; D is ambiguous. V was cut by 6 bases and J by 0 bases, with 11 bases left in between. Looked up from germline, CDR1 is MDHEN and CDR2 is SYDVKM. CDR3 length equals 14 residues. This CDR3 is CASSPAGTNYGYTF. CDR3 nucleotides: TGTGCCAGCAGCCCCGCCGGGACTAACTATGGCTACACCTTC.

In this sample, this clonotype turned up a few times. This chain uses TRBV29-1 with TRBJ2-5; D remains ambiguous. This CDR3 is 12 amino acids long. V was cut by 4 bases and J by 6 bases, with 12 bases left in between. Germline loops: CDR1 SQVTM, CDR2 ANQGSEA. The CDR3 sequence: CSVVRPGQTQYF. The CDR3 region has the DNA TGCAGCGTTGTAAGGCCAGGTCAGACCCAGTACTTC. Filled out from reference TRBV29-1 and TRBJ2-5, the complete variable domain reads SAVISQKPSRDICQRGTSLTIQCQVDSQVTMMFWYRQQPGQSLTLIATANQGSEATYESGFVIDKFPISRPNLTFSTLTVSNMSPEDSSIYLCSVVRPGQTQYFGPGTRLLVL.

The chain combines TRBV7-9 with TRBJ2-3, with 9 bases lining up with TRBD2. Germline CDR1 and CDR2: SEHNR and FQNEAQ (reference sequence). This CDR3 is 15 amino acids long. The V and J ends lost 5 bases and 2 bases, in that order; junction bases with no gene match: 5. In DNA form, the CDR3 reads TGTGCCAGCAGCGAGACTAGCGGCCCCACAGATACGCAGTATTTT. This encodes CASSETSGPTDTQYF.

This clonotype was counted only a few times. The chain uses TRBV20-1 and TRBJ2-2; either TRBD1 or TRBD2 may supply D (6 bases each). CDR1 and CDR2 from the germline V gene are DFQATT and SNEGSKA (reference sequence). V gave up 6 bases and J gave up 5 bases, with 19 bases separating them. CDR3 length: 15 residues. CDR3 coding DNA: TGCAGTGCCTCAGGGGACTCACCTGTGACCGGGGAGCTGTTTTTT. Encoded protein: CSASGDSPVTGELFF.

In its sample, this clonotype was seen a few times. The chain recombines TRBV28 with TRBJ2-5; 11 bases map to TRBD2. Germline CDR1 and CDR2: MDHEN and SYDVKM. With 6 bases clipped from V and 5 bases from J, the junction kept 35 bases outside the gene matches. CDR3 size: 24 residues. In DNA, the CDR3 is TGTGCCAGCAGACGCCGGCCCTCGATTAGAGCGGGGCTGACTAGCGGGATCTTGGTGGAGACCCAGTACTTC. This codes for CASRRRPSIRAGLTSGILVETQYF.

The chain uses TRBV20-1 and TRBJ2-6; no reliable D call. CDR1 is DFQATT and CDR2 is SNEGSKA in the germline V gene (reference sequence). V shed 6 bases and J shed 0 bases, with 18 bases lying between them. The CDR3 covers 17 residues. The CDR3 protein is CSAPTTGLGSGANVLTF. The CDR3 coding sequence is TGCAGTGCCCCGACGACGGGTCTAGGCTCTGGGGCCAACGTCCTGACTTTC.

V gene TRBV7-8 combines with J gene TRBJ2-2; D possibly corresponds to TRBD2 (6 bases). Trimming pared 5 bases from V and 1 base from J, leaving 14 bases between. CDR3 length: 16 amino acids. The germline CDR1 and CDR2 sequences are SGHVS and FQNEAQ. Here the CDR3 DNA reads TGTGCCAGCAGCCTACTCGGGAGAGGGAACACCGGGGAGCTGTTTTTT. It specifies CASSLLGRGNTGELFF.

This sequence joins TRBV10-1 and TRBJ2-1; no definite D call. The V gene lost 3 bases and the J gene lost 7 bases, with 7 bases spanning the gap. The CDR3 runs 12 residues. Germline CDR1 is WNHNN and CDR2 is SYGVQD (reference sequence). CDR3 in DNA: TGCGCCAGCAGTGAAGGTCTAAATGAGCAGTTCTTC. Encoded protein: CASSEGLNEQFF.

The chain combines TRBV7-2 with TRBJ1-2; D remains unclear. Germline V gives CDR1 SGHTA, CDR2 FQGNSA. Trimming removed 2 bases at V and 0 bases at J, with 13 bases between. This CDR3 spans 16 amino acids. DNA of the CDR3: TGTGCCAGCAGCTTAAGAGTACAGTCAGCTAACTATGGCTACACCTTC. Amino acids: CASSLRVQSANYGYTF. Combining the CDR3 with reference TRBV7-2 and TRBJ1-2 gives the whole variable domain GAGVSQSPSNKVTEKGKDVELRCDPISGHTALYWYRQSLGQGLEFLIYFQGNSAPDKSGLPSDRFSAERTGGSVSTLTIQRTQQEDSAVYLCASSLRVQSANYGYTFGSGTRLTVV.

The chain has TRBV5-4 and TRBJ2-5; 10 bases match TRBD1. Per germline, CDR1 SGHNT and CDR2 YYREEE (reference sequence). The ends lost 0 bases at V and 5 bases at J; junction bases unmatched: 4. This CDR3 region has 15 residues. The CDR3 spells CASSLGDRGKETQYF. DNA of the CDR3: TGTGCCAGCAGCTTGGGGGACAGGGGTAAGGAGACCCAGTACTTC.

This clonotype appeared a few times. The chain uses TRBV20-1 and TRBJ2-6, with no clear D. Deletions cut 0 bases from V and 0 bases from J, with 6 bases between. The CDR3 is 15 amino acids. Germline V CDR1 and CDR2: DFQATT, SNEGSKA (reference sequence). The CDR3 DNA is TGCAGTGCTAGAGATGGGGACTCTGGGGCCAACGTCCTGACTTTC. The encoded protein is CSARDGDSGANVLTF.

This sequence joins TRBV3-1 and TRBJ2-7, with D uncertain. Germline V lookup: CDR1 LGHDT, CDR2 YNNKEL (reference sequence). Trimming stripped 4 bases from V and 0 bases from J, with 10 bases between. The CDR3 sequence is 14 residues long. In DNA, the CDR3 is TGTGCCAGCAGCCCGGCGGTTAGCTCCTACGAGCAGTACTTC. Amino acid sequence: CASSPAVSSYEQYF.

This clonotype was seen only a few times. The chain employs TRBV19 and TRBJ2-7; D possibly matches TRBD1 or TRBD2 (5 bases each). With 7 bases removed from V and 5 bases from J, the gap between germline ends came to 15 bases. CDR1 and CDR2 from the germline V gene are LNHDA and SQIVND (reference sequence). The CDR3 length is 13 residues. This chain's CDR3 is CASTTGPTNEQYF. Written as DNA, the CDR3 is TGTGCCAGTACCACGGGACCGACCAACGAGCAGTACTTC.

This clonotype occurred a few times. V and J are TRBV20-1 and TRBJ2-7; D might be TRBD2 (5 bases). V was trimmed by 0 bases and J by 5 bases, leaving 17 bases between them. The CDR3 is 15 residues long. The V gene's germline CDR1 is DFQATT and CDR2 SNEGSKA (reference sequence). In DNA form, the CDR3 reads TGCAGTGCTAGAGATTTCCGGCTAGCTTACCACGAGCAGTACTTC. Translation: CSARDFRLAYHEQYF.

The CDR3 region has the DNA TGTGCCAGCAGTTTACGTACGGGGGAGCAGTACTTC. Its protein product is CASSLRTGEQYF. This chain links TRBV27 with TRBJ2-7; D is possibly TRBD2 (5 bases). Germline V gives CDR1 MNHEY, CDR2 SMNVEV (reference sequence). The CDR3 has 12 residues. Trimming shortened V by 2 bases and J by 7 bases, and 9 bases separated the two germline ends.